The 17 T cell receptor beta chains presented below share a single source sample, sequenced in a study of T cell clonotyping in hematopoietic cell transplantation. The table came from immunoSEQ multiplex PCR; TCRdb's copy has only in-frame clones and leaves some out. The sample holds roughly 13,000 clones, 90% seen once. The specimen sequenced was peripheral blood mononuclear cells. These TCRs come from a man aged 30 to 39 in good health. Some clones in this sample may be carry-over from other donors' samples.

This chain uses TRBV14 with TRBJ1-1, with 7 bases that match TRBD1. Germline CDR1 SGHDN, CDR2 FVKESK. This CDR3 comprises 14 residues. V gave up 6 bases and J gave up 1 base; unmatched junction bases: 5. The DNA of the CDR3 is TGTGCCAGCAGGCACAGGGGCACGAACACTGAAGCTTTCTTT. Encoded protein: CASRHRGTNTEAFF.

This chain joins TRBV15 and TRBJ2-1; no reliable D call. CDR1 and CDR2 (germline): LNHNV, YYDKDF (reference sequence). V lost 3 bases, J lost 4 bases, and 16 bases lay in between. The CDR3 runs 16 residues. The CDR3 sequence is CATSRKRTIVYNEQFF. DNA for the CDR3: TGTGCCACCAGCAGGAAACGGACCATTGTATACAATGAGCAGTTCTTC.

The CDR3 DNA sequence: TGTGCCAGCAGCTTAGGCGGAAACTATGGCTACACCTTC. Translation gives CASSLGGNYGYTF. V and J are TRBV7-2 and TRBJ1-2; D unclear. V was shortened by 1 base and J by 2 bases, with 5 bases between the two germline ends. The CDR3 has 13 amino acids. CDR1 and CDR2 from the germline V gene are SGHTA and FQGNSA. The full variable domain, completed using reference TRBV7-2 and TRBJ1-2, is GAGVSQSPSNKVTEKGKDVELRCDPISGHTALYWYRQSLGQGLEFLIYFQGNSAPDKSGLPSDRFSAERTGGSVSTLTIQRTQQEDSAVYLCASSLGGNYGYTFGSGTRLTVV.

The CDR3 nucleotides read TGTGCCAGCAGCTTAGTTGCGGGGGGGCGTGGTGAGCAGTTCTTC. Amino acid sequence: CASSLVAGGRGEQFF. The chain links TRBV11-2 to TRBJ2-1; 9 positions agree with TRBD2. After removal of 1 base from V and 9 bases from J, the junction contained 7 bases not matched to a gene. The length of the CDR3 is 15 residues. Germline V gives CDR1 SGHAT, CDR2 FQNNGV. Variable domain in full (rest from reference TRBV11-2 and TRBJ2-1): EAGVAQSPRYKIIEKRQSVAFWCNPISGHATLYWYQQILGQGPKLLIQFQNNGVVDDSQLPKDRFSAERLKGVDSTLKIQPAKLEDSAVYLCASSLVAGGRGEQFFGPGTRLTVL.

V gene TRBV4-1 combines with J gene TRBJ2-3; TRBD2 matches at 9 bases. CDR3 length: 16 amino acids. V was pared by 4 bases and J by 4 bases, with 9 bases of the junction left unmatched. Per the germline V gene, CDR1 is MGHRA and CDR2 is YSYEKL. The CDR3 sequence: CASSPRQAGGSDTQYF. The CDR3 nucleotides read TGCGCCAGCAGCCCACGACAAGCGGGAGGCTCAGATACGCAGTATTTT.

The genes are TRBV11-2 and TRBJ1-2; D may be TRBD1 (6 bases). Germline loops: CDR1 SGHAT, CDR2 FQNNGV. The V end was cut by 5 bases, the J end by 6 bases, with 10 bases between. The CDR3 length is 12 residues. CDR3 nucleotides: TGTGCCAGCAGCACCGACAGGCATGGCTACACCTTC. Protein: CASSTDRHGYTF.

The chain carries TRBV30 and TRBJ2-7; D may be TRBD1 or TRBD2 (6 bases each). Germline V gene sequence: CDR1 GTSNPN, CDR2 SVGIG (reference sequence). The ends were cut back, 2 bases at V and 0 bases at J, with 17 bases in the middle. The CDR3 is 16 residues long. Written as DNA, the CDR3 is TGTGCCTGGAGTCCCGAGGGGGACTCGCGCTCCTACGAGCAGTACTTC. This gives the protein CAWSPEGDSRSYEQYF.

This chain uses TRBV2 with TRBJ1-6, with TRBD1 identical over 7 bases. Looked up from germline, CDR1 is SNHLY and CDR2 is FYNNEI. Trimming removed 8 bases from V and 0 bases from J; junction bases left unmatched: 1. The CDR3 has 14 amino acids. The CDR3 sequence is CASGDSSYNSPLHF. CDR3 DNA sequence: TGTGCCAGCGGGGACAGCTCCTATAATTCACCCCTCCACTTT.

V usage is TRBV30 and J usage is TRBJ2-7, with D tentatively TRBD2 (5 bases). This CDR3 is 13 amino acids long. Trimming removed 0 bases from V and 3 bases from J, with 9 bases in between. The V gene's germline CDR1 is GTSNPN and CDR2 SVGIG (reference sequence). CDR3: CAWSVASSYEQYF. The CDR3 bases are TGTGCCTGGAGTGTAGCTAGCAGCTACGAGCAGTACTTC.

The chain carries TRBV2 and TRBJ2-1; 7 positions agree with TRBD1. Trimming cost V 6 bases and J 6 bases; bases outside gene matches: 11. Per the germline V gene, CDR1 is SNHLY and CDR2 is FYNNEI. The CDR3 is 15 amino acids. In DNA, the CDR3 is TGTGCCAGCAGAACCCGACAGGGTGTACCCAATGAGCAGTTCTTC. Protein sequence: CASRTRQGVPNEQFF.

The CDR3 bases are TGTGCCTGGACCCGGGCCCTGACAGGGAACTCTGGAAACACCATATATTTT. It specifies CAWTRALTGNSGNTIYF. The rearrangement joins TRBV30 to TRBJ1-3, with 7 bases fitting TRBD1. With V trimmed by 4 bases and J by 0 bases, 12 bases remained unmatched. Looked up from germline, CDR1 is GTSNPN and CDR2 is SVGIG (reference sequence). The CDR3 contains 17 residues. Full variable domain (missing parts from reference TRBV30 and TRBJ1-3): SQTIHQWPATLVQPVGSPLSLECTVEGTSNPNLYWYRQAAGRGLQLLFYSVGIGQISSEVPQNLSASRPQDRQFILSSKKLLLSDSGFYLCAWTRALTGNSGNTIYFGEGSWLTVV.

V usage is TRBV2 and J usage is TRBJ2-1; TRBD2 aligns across 8 bases. V lost 6 bases, J lost 7 bases, and 8 bases stayed unmatched. Germline values: CDR1 SNHLY, CDR2 FYNNEI. The CDR3 sequence is 14 residues long. The CDR3, as DNA: TGTGCCAGCAGGCAAGGACTAGCTGTTAATGAGCAGTTCTTC. Translated: CASRQGLAVNEQFF.

The J gene is TRBJ2-1, the V gene TRBV6-5, with D maybe TRBD2 (6 bases). Trimming took 4 bases from V and 4 from J, leaving 8 bases between them. Germline lookup yields CDR1 MNHEY and CDR2 SVGAGI. This CDR3 has 13 residues. The chain's CDR3 is CASSSAGYNEQFF. The DNA of the CDR3 is TGTGCCAGCAGTTCCGCGGGGTACAATGAGCAGTTCTTC.

The chain recombines TRBV19 with TRBJ1-1, with 7 bases aligning to TRBD1. This CDR3 has 13 amino acids. The germline V gene has CDR1 LNHDA and CDR2 SQIVND (reference sequence). Unmatched junction bases numbered 3, after V lost 5 bases and J lost 3 bases. In nucleotides, the CDR3 is TGTGCCAGTAGTCTCACAGGGGACACTGAAGCTTTCTTT. It is translated as CASSLTGDTEAFF.

This sequence joins TRBV9 and TRBJ1-2; possible D gene TRBD1, 5 bases. Trimming cost V 2 bases and J 5 bases, with 13 bases left between them. Germline-derived CDR1 and CDR2 are SGDLS and YYNGEE. This CDR3 is 14 amino acids long. CDR3 sequence (DNA): TGTGCCAGCAGCGTCGGAGGGGAGAGGTATGGCTACACCTTC. This translates into CASSVGGERYGYTF.

This rearrangement joins TRBV5-4 to TRBJ2-2; D may be TRBD1 or TRBD2 (5 bases each). Germline assignment: CDR1 SGHNT and CDR2 YYREEE (reference sequence). Trimming took off 7 bases at V and 0 bases at J, with 16 bases between the two ends. The CDR3 runs 16 residues. The CDR3 here is CASPPPGAANTGELFF. As DNA, the CDR3 is TGTGCCAGCCCCCCGCCCGGGGCCGCGAACACCGGGGAGCTGTTTTTT. Drawing the rest from reference TRBV5-4 and TRBJ2-2, the complete variable domain is ETGVTQSPTHLIKTRGQQVTLRCSSQSGHNTVSWYQQALGQGPQFIFQYYREEENGRGNFPPRFSGLQFPNYSSELNVNALELDDSALYLCASPPPGAANTGELFFGEGSRLTVL.

This clone was observed once. This rearrangement joins TRBV6-5 to TRBJ1-2, with 9 bases matching TRBD1. Per germline, CDR1 MNHEY and CDR2 SVGAGI. V shed 2 bases, J shed 4 bases, and the junction held 2 bases outside the gene matches. The CDR3 contains 14 residues. The CDR3 DNA sequence: TGTGCCAGCAGTTACACAGGGGGCGGCTATGGCTACACCTTC. This gives the protein CASSYTGGGYGYTF.